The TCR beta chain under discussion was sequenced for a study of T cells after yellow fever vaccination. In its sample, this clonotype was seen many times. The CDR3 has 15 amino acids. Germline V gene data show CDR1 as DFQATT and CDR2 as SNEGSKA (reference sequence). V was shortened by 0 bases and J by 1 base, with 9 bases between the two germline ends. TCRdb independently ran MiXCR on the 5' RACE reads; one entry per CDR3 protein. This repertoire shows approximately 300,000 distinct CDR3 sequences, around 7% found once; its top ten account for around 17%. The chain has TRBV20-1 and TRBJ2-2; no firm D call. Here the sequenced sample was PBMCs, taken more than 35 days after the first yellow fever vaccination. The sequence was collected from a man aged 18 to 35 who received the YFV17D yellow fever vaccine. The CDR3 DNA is TGCAGTGCTAGAGACTGGGTCCGGAACACCGGGGAGCTGTTTTTT. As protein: CSARDWVRNTGELFF.